This T cell receptor (beta chain) was identified in a study of neoadjuvant anti-PD-1 for oral cavity cancer. Study-wide background: Around day 43, patients without progression received a fourth nivolumab dose before surgery. Study-wide points: Only three patients per response group were TCR-analyzed; validation needed.

Germline-derived CDR1 and CDR2 are SGHNT and YYREEE (reference sequence). V was clipped by 0 bases and J by 0 bases, with 6 bases between them. There are 14 residues in the CDR3. Time point defined: after neoadjuvant nivolumab, at surgical resection. These newly diagnosed stage II-IVA oral cavity squamous cell carcinoma patients had no prior systemic or radiation treatment. Concerning this clone: As yet, its antigen is unknown.

Using immunoSEQ multiplex PCR, the repertoire was profiled, and TCRdb retains in-frame clones only, with some absent. The data hold roughly 68,000 clones, with 80% to 90% observed a single time. Sequencing was performed on PBMCs, taken after nivolumab (anti-PD-1) treatment. The chain carries TRBV5-4 and TRBJ2-5, with D unresolved. The source of this sequence is a person between 40 and 85 years old with oral cavity squamous cell carcinoma. This CDR3 reads CASSLGGYQETQYF. In DNA, the CDR3 is TGTGCCAGCAGCTTGGGTGGGTACCAAGAGACCCAGTACTTC. Based on the CDR3 plus reference TRBV5-4 and TRBJ2-5, the full variable domain is ETGVTQSPTHLIKTRGQQVTLRCSSQSGHNTVSWYQQALGQGPQFIFQYYREEENGRGNFPPRFSGLQFPNYSSELNVNALELDDSALYLCASSLGGYQETQYFGPGTRLLVL.